This T cell receptor beta chain was documented in a study of blood T cell repertoires in COVID-19. Study overall: T cells, B-cell-depleted T cells, or PBMCs supplied cDNA or gDNA.

Study processing details: Reference gene primers were amplified, and this amplification served to estimate nucleated cell counts. Method: immunoSEQ multiplex PCR; TCRdb's copy keeps in-frame clones and lacks some. V, J and clone size are taken as reported in that table, and D and trimming were inferred from the DNA itself. This sample has some 210,000 clones, with 81% found just once. The CDR3 loop spans 14 amino acids. Trimming cost V 4 bases and J 1 base, with 10 bases left between them. CDR1 and CDR2 (germline): SQVTM, ANQGSEA. The sequence was obtained from a middle-aged man who had recovered from COVID-19. This chain joins TRBV29-1 and TRBJ2-2; unclear D gene. The sequencing sample was made of PBMCs or T cells enriched from blood (not recorded which). The CDR3 spells CSVVGPKNTGELFF. The DNA of the CDR3 is TGCAGCGTTGTCGGTCCGAAGAACACCGGGGAGCTGTTTTTT.